The rows below give T cell receptor beta chains drawn from one sample of a study of T cell responses to AZD1222 COVID-19 vaccine. The data were produced by immunoSEQ multiplex PCR, yet TCRdb's version contains in-frame clones alone and is incomplete. This table holds approximately 90,000 clones, 88% found once. Sample: peripheral blood, taken on day 0 of AZD1222 vaccination. All receptors derive from an adult in good health. Both conserved end residues are part of each CDR3. The D gene is left open where the match is weak. A row's size may be missing; if present it is once, few, many or a size class.

size: -
V: TRBV15
J: TRBJ1-2
D: TRBD1
DNA: TGTGCCACCAGCAGAACCCGGACAGGGAACTATGGCTACACCTTC
CDR3: CATSRTRTGNYGYTF

size: -
V: TRBV18
J: TRBJ2-1
D: TRBD2
DNA: TGTGCCAGCTCACTCCCCCGGACTAGCAGCTTTGGGGACAATGAGCAGTTCTTC
CDR3: CASSLPRTSSFGDNEQFF

size: -
V: TRBV18
J: TRBJ1-1
D: -
DNA: TGTGCCAGCTCACCACGGGAGGGGAACACTGAAGCTTTCTTT
CDR3: CASSPREGNTEAFF

size: -
V: TRBV18
J: TRBJ1-2
D: TRBD1
DNA: TGTGCCAGCTCTCAACAGGGGGACTATGGCTACACCTTC
CDR3: CASSQQGDYGYTF

size: few
V: TRBV15
J: TRBJ2-7
D: -
DNA: TGTGCCACCAGCAGAGAGGCCTCCTACGAGCAGTACTTC
CDR3: CATSREASYEQYF

size: -
V: TRBV3-1/TRBV3-2
J: TRBJ1-3
D: -
DNA: TGTGCCAGCAGCCGGACAGTCTCTGGAAACACCATATATTTT
CDR3: CASSRTVSGNTIYF

size: -
V: TRBV27
J: TRBJ1-5
D: TRBD1
DNA: TGTGCCAGCAGTTCCGGACAGGGGAGTAGCAATCAGCCCCAGCATTTT
CDR3: CASSSGQGSSNQPQHF

size: -
V: TRBV19
J: TRBJ1-2
D: -
DNA: TGTGCCAGTAGTGCACTGCGGCCGTCAAGGGACTATGGCTACACCTTC
CDR3: CASSALRPSRDYGYTF

size: once
V: TRBV5-1
J: TRBJ1-3
D: -
DNA: TGCGCCAGCAGCTTGGAGTCTGCGGCTGGAAACACCATATATTTT
CDR3: CASSLESAAGNTIYF

size: -
V: TRBV7-9
J: TRBJ1-1
D: -
DNA: TGTGCCAGCAGCCAACAGCTGAACACTGAAGCTTTCTTT
CDR3: CASSQQLNTEAFF

size: -
V: TRBV5-1
J: TRBJ2-3
D: TRBD2
DNA: TGCGCCAGCAGTCCTAGCGGGAGAGATGGAGATACGCAGTATTTT
CDR3: CASSPSGRDGDTQYF

size: -
V: TRBV14
J: TRBJ2-2
D: TRBD1
DNA: TGTGCCAGCAGCCAAGTCTGGGGCAGGGGGCGTGGCACCGGGGAGCTGTTTTTT
CDR3: CASSQVWGRGRGTGELFF

size: -
V: TRBV11-2
J: TRBJ2-3
D: -
DNA: TGTGCCAGCAGCCCAGCGACTTGGACCGGATTCACAGATACGCAGTATTTT
CDR3: CASSPATWTGFTDTQYF

size: -
V: TRBV6-8
J: TRBJ2-2
D: -
DNA: TGTGCCAGCAGAAGCGGTACCGGGGAGCTGTTTTTT
CDR3: CASRSGTGELFF

size: -
V: TRBV4-1
J: TRBJ1-4
D: TRBD1
DNA: TGCGCCAGCAGCCAAGAAGACACTGGCAGGGGGCGGTGGAATGAAAAACTGTTTTTT
CDR3: CASSQEDTGRGRWNEKLFF

size: -
V: TRBV5-4
J: TRBJ2-1
D: -
DNA: TGTGCCAGCAGCTTGGATCTGAGTACCTCCTACAATGAGCAGTTCTTC
CDR3: CASSLDLSTSYNEQFF

size: -
V: TRBV9
J: TRBJ1-5
D: -
DNA: TGTGCCAGCAGCAAGGGGACGGTCTCCCAGCCCCAGCATTTT
CDR3: CASSKGTVSQPQHF

size: -
V: TRBV19
J: TRBJ1-5
D: -
DNA: TGTGCCAGTAGTATGACGGGGAATGGGTATCAGCCCCAGCATTTT
CDR3: CASSMTGNGYQPQHF

size: -
V: TRBV5-1
J: TRBJ1-1
D: -
DNA: TGCGCCAGCAGTCAGGGGAACACTGAAGCTTTCTTT
CDR3: CASSQGNTEAFF

size: -
V: TRBV2
J: TRBJ1-6
D: -
DNA: TGTGCCAGCAACCCGGAAGGGCTGTATAATTCACCCCTCCACTTT
CDR3: CASNPEGLYNSPLHF

size: -
V: TRBV6-6
J: TRBJ1-5
D: -
DNA: TGTGCCAGCAGTTACACACCGGACGGGGAGGGGCCCCAGCATTTT
CDR3: CASSYTPDGEGPQHF

size: -
V: TRBV4-1
J: TRBJ2-7
D: TRBD1
DNA: TGCGCCAGCAGCCACCCGGGACAGGGGGCTTATTTATACGAGCAGTACTTC
CDR3: CASSHPGQGAYLYEQYF

size: -
V: TRBV10-3
J: TRBJ2-1
D: TRBD2
DNA: TGTGCCATCAGGACAAAACTAGCGGGGACCAATGAGCAGTTCTTC
CDR3: CAIRTKLAGTNEQFF

size: -
V: TRBV6-5
J: TRBJ2-7
D: TRBD1
DNA: TGTGCCAGCAGCCGGACAGGGGGCGTCTACGAGCAGTACTTC
CDR3: CASSRTGGVYEQYF

size: -
V: TRBV5-1
J: TRBJ1-1
D: TRBD1
DNA: TGCGCCAGCAGCCGCTGGACAGGCGACACTGAAGCTTTCTTT
CDR3: CASSRWTGDTEAFF

size: -
V: TRBV11-2
J: TRBJ2-5
D: -
DNA: TGTGCCAGCAGCTTAGGCCAAGTTTGGGAGACCCAGTACTTC
CDR3: CASSLGQVWETQYF

size: few
V: TRBV19
J: TRBJ1-2
D: -
DNA: TGTGCCAGTACCCCTGTAGGGAACTATGGCTACACCTTC
CDR3: CASTPVGNYGYTF

size: -
V: TRBV18
J: TRBJ2-1
D: TRBD2
DNA: TGTGCCAGCTCACCAGGGATTGCGGGAGGGAAGTCCTACAATGAGCAGTTCTTC
CDR3: CASSPGIAGGKSYNEQFF

size: -
V: TRBV28
J: TRBJ1-4
D: -
DNA: TGTGCCAGCAAATCAACTAATGAAAAACTGTTTTTT
CDR3: CASKSTNEKLFF

size: few
V: TRBV6-4
J: TRBJ2-3
D: -
DNA: TGTGCCAGCAGTTGGACTGAGCAGGATACGCAGTATTTT
CDR3: CASSWTEQDTQYF

size: -
V: TRBV2
J: TRBJ1-6
D: TRBD1
DNA: TGTGCCAGCACTCGACAGGGAATTAATAATTCACCCCTCCACTTT
CDR3: CASTRQGINNSPLHF

size: -
V: TRBV6-5
J: TRBJ2-6
D: -
DNA: TGTGCCAGCAGCAGGTCTGGGGCCAACGTCCTGACTTTC
CDR3: CASSRSGANVLTF

size: -
V: TRBV7-9
J: TRBJ2-3
D: -
DNA: TGTGCCAGCAGCTCGCGGGACGGCACAGATACGCAGTATTTT
CDR3: CASSSRDGTDTQYF

size: -
V: TRBV7-2
J: TRBJ1-3
D: TRBD1
DNA: TGTGCCAGCAGCCACGACAGGGTAGGAGGAAACACCATATATTTT
CDR3: CASSHDRVGGNTIYF

size: -
V: TRBV19
J: TRBJ2-5
D: TRBD1
DNA: TGTGCCAGTAGTCTAGGGACAGGGGTGCAAGTGGCGGAGACCCAGTACTTC
CDR3: CASSLGTGVQVAETQYF

size: -
V: TRBV5-4
J: TRBJ2-7
D: -
DNA: TGTGCCAGCGCAGTAGGGGGCGAGCAGTACTTC
CDR3: CASAVGGEQYF

size: -
V: TRBV2
J: TRBJ2-1
D: TRBD2
DNA: TGTGCCAGCGGTGCCGGGCGGGGGGAAACCGATGAGCAGTTCTTC
CDR3: CASGAGRGETDEQFF

size: few
V: TRBV7-9
J: TRBJ2-7
D: -
DNA: TGTGCCAGCAGCCCGGTCGGGACTCCTTACGAGCAGTACTTC
CDR3: CASSPVGTPYEQYF

size: -
V: TRBV11-2
J: TRBJ2-7
D: TRBD2
DNA: TGTGCCAGCAGCTCCTTAGCGGGAGACCTCTACGAGCAGTACTTC
CDR3: CASSSLAGDLYEQYF

size: -
V: TRBV27
J: TRBJ1-2
D: TRBD1
DNA: TGTGCCAGCAGCCCATACAGGGGGACTAACTATGGCTACACCTTC
CDR3: CASSPYRGTNYGYTF

size: once
V: TRBV5-1
J: TRBJ2-2
D: -
DNA: TGCGCCAGCAGCCAAAGGGTGGGGTCGGGCACCGGGGAGCTGTTTTTT
CDR3: CASSQRVGSGTGELFF

size: -
V: TRBV28
J: TRBJ1-4
D: -
DNA: TGTGCCAGCAGTTTGAAGGGCCTGGTCAACCCGGGGGAAAAACTGTTTTTT
CDR3: CASSLKGLVNPGEKLFF

size: -
V: TRBV2
J: TRBJ1-2
D: -
DNA: TGTGCCAGCAGTGAAGGTTACGGGTATGGCTACACCTTC
CDR3: CASSEGYGYGYTF

size: -
V: TRBV5-1
J: TRBJ2-1
D: -
DNA: TGCGCCAGCAGCTTGAGGCAGGGGGGCAATGAGCAGTTCTTC
CDR3: CASSLRQGGNEQFF

size: few
V: TRBV19
J: TRBJ1-5
D: -
DNA: TGTGCCAGTAGTGTCAGGGACAATCAGCCCCAGCATTTT
CDR3: CASSVRDNQPQHF

size: -
V: TRBV27
J: TRBJ2-7
D: TRBD1
DNA: TGTGCCAGCAGTCCAAGACAGGGAACCTACGAGCAGTACTTC
CDR3: CASSPRQGTYEQYF

size: -
V: TRBV19
J: TRBJ2-2
D: -
DNA: TGTGCCAGTAGTATAGCCGGGGGCGGGGAGCTGTTTTTT
CDR3: CASSIAGGGELFF

size: -
V: TRBV6-5
J: TRBJ2-1
D: -
DNA: TGTGCCACGAAAAAATATGAGCAGTTCTTC
CDR3: CATKKYEQFF

size: -
V: TRBV7-3
J: TRBJ2-6
D: TRBD2
DNA: TGTGCCAGCAGCTTAAGGCGGAAGCGGGAGGTATCCGGGGCCAACGTCCTGACTTTC
CDR3: CASSLRRKREVSGANVLTF

size: -
V: TRBV9
J: TRBJ2-3
D: -
DNA: TGTGCCAGCAGCGTAGCCTCCTACCATAGCACAGATACGCAGTATTTT
CDR3: CASSVASYHSTDTQYF

size: -
V: TRBV4-1
J: TRBJ1-2
D: TRBD1
DNA: TGCGCCAGCAGCCAAGTCGGGGGGCAGGGGGCTCTCTATGGCTACACCTTC
CDR3: CASSQVGGQGALYGYTF